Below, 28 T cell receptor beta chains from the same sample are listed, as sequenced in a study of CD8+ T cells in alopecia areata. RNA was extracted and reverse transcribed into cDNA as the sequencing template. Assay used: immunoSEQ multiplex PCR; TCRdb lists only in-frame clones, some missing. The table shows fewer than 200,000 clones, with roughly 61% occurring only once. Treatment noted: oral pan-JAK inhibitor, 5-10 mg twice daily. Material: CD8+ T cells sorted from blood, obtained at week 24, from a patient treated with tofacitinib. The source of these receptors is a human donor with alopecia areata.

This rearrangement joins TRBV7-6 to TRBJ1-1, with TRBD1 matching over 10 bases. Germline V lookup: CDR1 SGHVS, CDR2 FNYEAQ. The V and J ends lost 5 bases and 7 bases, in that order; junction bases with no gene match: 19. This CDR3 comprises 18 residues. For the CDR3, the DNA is TGTGCCAGCAGCACTATTCCGGGACAGGGGCGTCTAGCGAATGAAGCTTTCTTT. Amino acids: CASSTIPGQGRLANEAFF.

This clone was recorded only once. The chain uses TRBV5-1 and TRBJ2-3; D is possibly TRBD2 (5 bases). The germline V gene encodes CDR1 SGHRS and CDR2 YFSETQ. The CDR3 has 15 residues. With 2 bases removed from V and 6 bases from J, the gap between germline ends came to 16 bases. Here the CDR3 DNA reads TGCGCCAGCAGCTTTACGTTCCGGGGTTCGGATACGCAGTATTTT. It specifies CASSFTFRGSDTQYF.

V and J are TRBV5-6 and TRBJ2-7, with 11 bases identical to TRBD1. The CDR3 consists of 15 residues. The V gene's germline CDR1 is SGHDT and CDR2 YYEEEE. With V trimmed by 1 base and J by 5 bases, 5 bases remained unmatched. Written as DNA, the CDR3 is TGTGCCAGCAGCTTGTTGGGACAGGGGGGCCACGAGCAGTACTTC. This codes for CASSLLGQGGHEQYF.

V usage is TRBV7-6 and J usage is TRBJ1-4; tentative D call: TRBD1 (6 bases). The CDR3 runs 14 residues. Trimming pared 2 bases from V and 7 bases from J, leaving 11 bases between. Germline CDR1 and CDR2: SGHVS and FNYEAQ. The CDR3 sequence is CASSLRGQGEKLFF. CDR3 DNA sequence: TGTGCCAGCAGCTTACGGGGGCAAGGTGAAAAACTGTTTTTT.

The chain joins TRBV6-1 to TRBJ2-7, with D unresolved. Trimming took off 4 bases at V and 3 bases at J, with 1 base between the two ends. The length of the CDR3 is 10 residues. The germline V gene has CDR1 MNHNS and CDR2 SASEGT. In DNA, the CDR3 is TGTGCCAGCAGTGTCTACGAGCAGTACTTC. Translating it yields CASSVYEQYF.

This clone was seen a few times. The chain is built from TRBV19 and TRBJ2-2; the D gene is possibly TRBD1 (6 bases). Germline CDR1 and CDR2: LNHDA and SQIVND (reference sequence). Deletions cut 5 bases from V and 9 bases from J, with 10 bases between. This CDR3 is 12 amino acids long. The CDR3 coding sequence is TGTGCCAGTAGTGAAGGGGGTCGGGAGCTGTTTTTT. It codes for CASSEGGRELFF.

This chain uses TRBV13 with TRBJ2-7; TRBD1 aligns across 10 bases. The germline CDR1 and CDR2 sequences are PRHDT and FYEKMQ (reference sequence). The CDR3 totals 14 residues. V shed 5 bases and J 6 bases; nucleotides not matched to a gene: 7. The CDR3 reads CASSLPGQGPEQYF. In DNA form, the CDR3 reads TGTGCCAGCAGCCTCCCGGGACAGGGGCCCGAGCAGTACTTC.

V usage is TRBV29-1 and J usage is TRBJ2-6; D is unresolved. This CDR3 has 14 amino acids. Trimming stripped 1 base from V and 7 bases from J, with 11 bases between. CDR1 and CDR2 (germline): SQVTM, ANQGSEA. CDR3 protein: CSVEVSRGANVLTF. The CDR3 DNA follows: TGCAGCGTTGAAGTCTCCCGCGGAGCCAACGTCCTGACTTTC.

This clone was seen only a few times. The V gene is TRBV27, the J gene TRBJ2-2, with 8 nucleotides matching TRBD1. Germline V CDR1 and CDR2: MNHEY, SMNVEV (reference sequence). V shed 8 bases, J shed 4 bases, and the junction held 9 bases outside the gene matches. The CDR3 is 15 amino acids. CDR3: CASQLGQGLTGELFF. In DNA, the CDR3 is TGTGCCAGCCAACTCGGACAGGGTCTCACCGGGGAGCTGTTTTTT.

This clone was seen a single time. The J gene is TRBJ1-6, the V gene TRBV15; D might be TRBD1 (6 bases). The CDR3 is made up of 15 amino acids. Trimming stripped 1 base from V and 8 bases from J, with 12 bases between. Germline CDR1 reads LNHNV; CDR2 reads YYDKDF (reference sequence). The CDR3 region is CATSRVQGLDSPLHF. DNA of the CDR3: TGTGCCACCAGCAGAGTTCAGGGGCTTGATTCACCCCTCCACTTT.

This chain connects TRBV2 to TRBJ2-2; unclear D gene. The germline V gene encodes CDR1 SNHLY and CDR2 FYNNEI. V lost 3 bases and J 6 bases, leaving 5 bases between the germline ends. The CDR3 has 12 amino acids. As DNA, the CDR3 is TGTGCCAGCAGTGAGGGGTCCGGGGAGCTGTTTTTT. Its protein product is CASSEGSGELFF.

In DNA form, the CDR3 reads TGTGCCTGGAGTGTTGCCAGCATCAATGAGCAGTTCTTC. It encodes CAWSVASINEQFF. The rearrangement uses TRBV30 and TRBJ2-1; no definite D call. This CDR3 is built from 13 residues. V was trimmed by 0 bases and J by 6 bases, leaving 9 bases between them. Germline V gives CDR1 GTSNPN, CDR2 SVGIG (reference sequence).

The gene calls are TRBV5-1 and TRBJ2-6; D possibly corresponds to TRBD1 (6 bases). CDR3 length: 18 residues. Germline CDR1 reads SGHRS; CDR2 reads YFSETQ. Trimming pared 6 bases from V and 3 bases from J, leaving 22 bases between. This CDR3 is CASTRSWDTPYGANVLTF. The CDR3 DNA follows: TGCGCCAGCACTCGGAGCTGGGACACGCCCTATGGGGCCAACGTCCTGACTTTC.

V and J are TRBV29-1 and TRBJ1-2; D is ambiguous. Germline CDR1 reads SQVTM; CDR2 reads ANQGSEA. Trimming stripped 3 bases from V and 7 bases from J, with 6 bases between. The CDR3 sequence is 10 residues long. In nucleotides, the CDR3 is TGCAGCGTTGATGATCCTGGCTACACCTTC. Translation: CSVDDPGYTF. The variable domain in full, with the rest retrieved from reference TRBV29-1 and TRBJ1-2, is SAVISQKPSRDICQRGTSLTIQCQVDSQVTMMFWYRQQPGQSLTLIATANQGSEATYESGFVIDKFPISRPNLTFSTLTVSNMSPEDSSIYLCSVDDPGYTFGSGTRLTVV.

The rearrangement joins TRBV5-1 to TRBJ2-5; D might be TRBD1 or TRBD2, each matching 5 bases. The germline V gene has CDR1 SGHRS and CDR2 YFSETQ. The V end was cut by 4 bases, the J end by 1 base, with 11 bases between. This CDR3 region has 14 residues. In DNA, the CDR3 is TGCGCCAGCAGCGAATGGGACGGCCAAGAGACCCAGTACTTC. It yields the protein CASSEWDGQETQYF.

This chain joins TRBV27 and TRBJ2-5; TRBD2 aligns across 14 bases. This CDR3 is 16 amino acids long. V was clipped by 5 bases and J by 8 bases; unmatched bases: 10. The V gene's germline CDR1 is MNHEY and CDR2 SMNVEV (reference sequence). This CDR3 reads CASSPQTGLAGATQYF. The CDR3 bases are TGTGCCAGCAGTCCGCAAACGGGACTAGCGGGGGCTACCCAGTACTTC.

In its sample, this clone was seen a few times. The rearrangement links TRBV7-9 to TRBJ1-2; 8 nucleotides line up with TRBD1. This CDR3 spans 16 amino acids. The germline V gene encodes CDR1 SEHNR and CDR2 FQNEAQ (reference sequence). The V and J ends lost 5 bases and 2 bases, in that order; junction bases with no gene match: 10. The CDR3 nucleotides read TGTGCCAGCAGCACCCGGAAGGACAGGGCCAACTATGGCTACACCTTC. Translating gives CASSTRKDRANYGYTF.

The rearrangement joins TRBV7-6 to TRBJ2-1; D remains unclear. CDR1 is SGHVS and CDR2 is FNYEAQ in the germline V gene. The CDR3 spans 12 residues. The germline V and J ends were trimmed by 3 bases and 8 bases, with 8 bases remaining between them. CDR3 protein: CASSFLPHEQFF. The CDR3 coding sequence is TGTGCCAGCAGCTTCTTACCCCATGAGCAGTTCTTC.

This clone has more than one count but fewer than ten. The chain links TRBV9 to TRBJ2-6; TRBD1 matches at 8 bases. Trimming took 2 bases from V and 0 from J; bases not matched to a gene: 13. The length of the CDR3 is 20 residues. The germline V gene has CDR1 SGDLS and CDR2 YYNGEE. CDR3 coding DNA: TGTGCCAGCAGCGTCTCTATGACAGGGGCAACCGACTCTGGGGCCAACGTCCTGACTTTC. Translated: CASSVSMTGATDSGANVLTF.

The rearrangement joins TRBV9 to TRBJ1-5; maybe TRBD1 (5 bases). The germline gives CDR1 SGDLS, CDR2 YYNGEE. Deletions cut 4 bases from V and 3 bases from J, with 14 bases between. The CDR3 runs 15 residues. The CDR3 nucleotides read TGTGCCAGCAGCCCCTCGGGGGGAGACAATCAGCCCCAGCATTTT. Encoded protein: CASSPSGGDNQPQHF.

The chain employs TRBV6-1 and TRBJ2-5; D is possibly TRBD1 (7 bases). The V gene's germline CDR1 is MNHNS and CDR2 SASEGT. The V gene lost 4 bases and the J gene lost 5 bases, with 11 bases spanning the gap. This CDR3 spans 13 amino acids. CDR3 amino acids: CASSGTGGETQYF. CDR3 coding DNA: TGTGCCAGCAGTGGGACAGGAGGGGAGACCCAGTACTTC.

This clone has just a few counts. The CDR3: CSVGTGAADTQYF. Written as DNA, the CDR3 is TGCAGCGTAGGGACAGGAGCGGCAGATACGCAGTATTTT. The J gene is TRBJ2-3, the V gene TRBV29-1; the match to TRBD1 covers 8 bases. V trimming: 6 bases; J trimming: 4 bases; junction bases outside the gene matches: 6. CDR1 SQVTM and CDR2 ANQGSEA come from the germline V gene. CDR3 size: 13 residues.

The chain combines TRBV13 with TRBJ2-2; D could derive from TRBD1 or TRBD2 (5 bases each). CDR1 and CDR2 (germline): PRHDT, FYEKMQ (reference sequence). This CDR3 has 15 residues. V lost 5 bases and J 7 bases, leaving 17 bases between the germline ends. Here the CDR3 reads CASSTRWDADGELFF. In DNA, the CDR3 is TGTGCCAGCAGCACGAGATGGGACGCAGACGGGGAGCTGTTTTTT.

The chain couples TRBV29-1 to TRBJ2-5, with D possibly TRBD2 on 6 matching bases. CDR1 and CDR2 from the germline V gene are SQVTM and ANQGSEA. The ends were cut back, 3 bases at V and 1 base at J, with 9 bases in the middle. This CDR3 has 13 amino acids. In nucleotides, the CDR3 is TGCAGCGTTGAGGGCGGGACCCAAGAGACCCAGTACTTC. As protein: CSVEGGTQETQYF.

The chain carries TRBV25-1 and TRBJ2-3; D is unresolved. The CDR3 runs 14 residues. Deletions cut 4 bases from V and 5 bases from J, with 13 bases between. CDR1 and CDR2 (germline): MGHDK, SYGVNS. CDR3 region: CASSGWVNGDTQYF. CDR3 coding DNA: TGTGCCAGCAGTGGCTGGGTGAACGGAGATACGCAGTATTTT.

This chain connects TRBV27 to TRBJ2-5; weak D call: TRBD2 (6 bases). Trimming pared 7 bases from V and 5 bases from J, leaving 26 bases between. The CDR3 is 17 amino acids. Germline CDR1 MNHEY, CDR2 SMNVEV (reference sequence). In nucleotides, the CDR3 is TGTGCCAGCACCAGACTCCGGGACCAGGTTGGGGGGGAGACCCAGTACTTC. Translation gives CASTRLRDQVGGETQYF.

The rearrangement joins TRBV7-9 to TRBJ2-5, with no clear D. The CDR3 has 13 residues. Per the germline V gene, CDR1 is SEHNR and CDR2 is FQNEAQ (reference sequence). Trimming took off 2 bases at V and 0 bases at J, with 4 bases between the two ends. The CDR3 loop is CASSLSHQETQYF. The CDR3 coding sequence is TGTGCCAGCAGCTTAAGTCACCAAGAGACCCAGTACTTC.

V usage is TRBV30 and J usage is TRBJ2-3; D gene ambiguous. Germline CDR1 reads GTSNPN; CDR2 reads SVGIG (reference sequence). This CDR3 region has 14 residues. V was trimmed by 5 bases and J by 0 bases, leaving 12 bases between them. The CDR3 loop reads CAWYKYSSTDTQYF. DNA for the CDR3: TGTGCCTGGTATAAATACTCTAGCACAGATACGCAGTATTTT. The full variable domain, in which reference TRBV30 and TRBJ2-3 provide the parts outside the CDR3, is SQTIHQWPATLVQPVGSPLSLECTVEGTSNPNLYWYRQAAGRGLQLLFYSVGIGQISSEVPQNLSASRPQDRQFILSSKKLLLSDSGFYLCAWYKYSSTDTQYFGPGTRLTVL.